Presented here are 18 T cell receptor beta chains from one specimen sequenced in a study of T-cell reconstitution after alpha-beta-depleted transplantation in children. Unique molecular identifiers tagged the TCRbeta library. TCRdb reanalysed the PCR reads using MiXCR and keeps one entry per CDR3 protein. The sample has 440,000 or so distinct CDR3 sequences, roughly 44% seen once; the top ten hold 27%. The material was PBMCs, obtained before TCRalphabeta/CD19-depleted stem cell transplant. The receptors stem from a girl aged 2 to 10 with aplastic anemia, due to receive a stem cell transplant.

The genes are TRBV20-1 and TRBJ1-1; 8 positions match TRBD1. Germline CDR1 and CDR2: DFQATT and SNEGSKA (reference sequence). The CDR3 totals 15 residues. V dropped 4 bases and J dropped 4; count of bases not matched to a gene: 11. Written as DNA, the CDR3 is TGCAGTGCTAAAACCAGGGGGCGCTTCGGCACTGAAGCTTTCTTT. Protein: CSAKTRGRFGTEAFF.

The V gene is TRBV5-1, the J gene TRBJ2-2, with a weak D call TRBD2 (6 bases). V was cut by 0 bases and J by 6 bases, with 15 bases left in between. Germline lookup yields CDR1 SGHRS and CDR2 YFSETQ. The CDR3 sequence is 16 residues long. CDR3 sequence (DNA): TGCGCCAGCAGCTTGGGGGGACTCCTTCCGTCCGGGGAGCTGTTTTTT. Translating gives CASSLGGLLPSGELFF.

A few counts support this clonotype. One end of the junction is discordant with germline, which a read error may explain. This sequence joins TRBV20-1 and TRBJ1-5, with 8 positions matching TRBD1. Germline CDR1 reads DFQATT; CDR2 reads SNEGSKA (reference sequence). The CDR3 is 13 residues long. The chain's CDR3 is CSAKQGGNQPQHF. The CDR3 region has the DNA TGCAGTGCAAAACAGGGGGGCAACCAGCCCCAGCATTTT.

V and J are TRBV7-2 and TRBJ2-5, with D perhaps TRBD1 (6 bases). Germline CDR1 reads SGHTA; CDR2 reads FQGNSA. The V end lost 3 bases, the J end lost 9 bases, and 17 bases lay between the germline ends. CDR3 length: 14 amino acids. The CDR3 DNA reads TGTGCCAGCAGCTTCCCAGGGGTTCCGCGGGCCCAGTACTTC. Translation: CASSFPGVPRAQYF.

The chain recombines TRBV20-1 with TRBJ2-1; 15 bases are shared with TRBD2. The CDR3 loop spans 17 amino acids. Trimming took 6 bases from V and 2 from J; bases not matched to a gene: 8. Germline V CDR1 and CDR2: DFQATT, SNEGSKA (reference sequence). The CDR3 sequence: CSAAGLAGGSTYNEQFF. Written as DNA, the CDR3 is TGCAGTGCCGCGGGACTAGCGGGAGGATCCACCTACAATGAGCAGTTCTTC.

The V gene is TRBV7-9, the J gene TRBJ2-1, with a tentative D call TRBD1 (5 bases). The V gene's germline CDR1 is SEHNR and CDR2 FQNEAQ (reference sequence). This CDR3 has 14 residues. Trimming cost V 3 bases and J 7 bases, with 13 bases left between them. The CDR3 DNA reads as TGTGCCAGCAGCTTTATGCTCCAGGGAAATGAGCAGTTCTTC. Its protein is CASSFMLQGNEQFF.

This chain links TRBV20-1 with TRBJ2-5; TRBD1 is a possible D gene (6 bases). The CDR3 loop spans 12 amino acids. CDR1 and CDR2 (germline): DFQATT, SNEGSKA (reference sequence). Trimming took 5 bases from V and 2 from J, leaving 9 bases between them. DNA of the CDR3: TGCAGTGCTCACACAGGGCAAGAGACCCAGTACTTC. Translated: CSAHTGQETQYF.

The V gene is TRBV6-2 or TRBV6-3, the J gene TRBJ2-7; TRBD2 matches at 11 bases. The CDR3 extends over 15 amino acids. V lost 11 bases, J lost 4 bases, and 13 bases stayed unmatched. Germline CDR1 reads MNHEY; CDR2 reads SVGEGT. CDR3 nucleotides: TGTGCCGGAAGGACGAGACTAGCGGGATTGTACGAGCAGTACTTC. This codes for CAGRTRLAGLYEQYF.

This chain links TRBV7-2 with TRBJ1-6; 7 positions agree with TRBD1. J lost 8 bases, V lost 2 bases, and 3 bases had no gene match. CDR3 length equals 14 residues. Germline CDR1 reads SGHTA; CDR2 reads FQGNSA. Here the CDR3 DNA reads TGTGCCAGCAGCTTAATAGGGGGCGATTCACCCCTCCACTTT. Translating it yields CASSLIGGDSPLHF.

This clonotype came up many times. The CDR3 DNA reads as TGTGCCAGCAGCCCGCCGACAGGGGGATCCCTACGGGAGAATTATGAGCAGTTCTTC. Translated: CASSPPTGGSLRENYEQFF. V gene TRBV11-1 combines with J gene TRBJ2-1, with 9 bases matching TRBD1. The length of the CDR3 is 19 residues. V lost 5 bases, J lost 8 bases, and 22 bases stayed unmatched. Germline CDR1 is SGHAT and CDR2 is FQDESV (reference sequence). The full variable domain, in which reference TRBV11-1 and TRBJ2-1 provide the parts outside the CDR3, is EAEVAQSPRYKITEKSQAVAFWCDPISGHATLYWYRQILGQGPELLVQFQDESVVDDSQLPKDRFSAERLKGVDSTLKIQPAELGDSAMYLCASSPPTGGSLRENYEQFFGPGTRLTVL.

This clonotype was found once. V is TRBV5-1 and J is TRBJ2-6; D uncertain. V dropped 1 base and J dropped 4 bases, with 12 bases sitting between them. Per the germline V gene, CDR1 is SGHRS and CDR2 is YFSETQ. The CDR3 spans 16 residues. The CDR3 nucleotides are TGCGCCAGCAGCTTGTTAGGGCCGGCGGGGGCCAACGTCCTGACTTTC. This sequence encodes CASSLLGPAGANVLTF. The variable domain in full, with the rest retrieved from reference TRBV5-1 and TRBJ2-6, is KAGVTQTPRYLIKTRGQQVTLSCSPISGHRSVSWYQQTPGQGLQFLFEYFSETQRNKGNFPGRFSGRQFSNSRSEMNVSTLELGDSALYLCASSLLGPAGANVLTFGAGSRLTVL.

The table lists this clonotype with many counts. In DNA, the CDR3 is TGCAGTGCTAGAGATGGGCTGAACACTGAAGCTTTCTTT. This encodes CSARDGLNTEAFF. The chain is built from TRBV20-1 and TRBJ1-1, with unresolved D. Trimming stripped 0 bases from V and 0 bases from J, with 5 bases between. The CDR3 extends over 13 amino acids. Germline CDR1 reads DFQATT; CDR2 reads SNEGSKA (reference sequence).

The gene calls are TRBV2 and TRBJ2-1, with TRBD1 matching 12 bases. The trim removed 5 bases at V and 8 bases at J, leaving 7 bases unmatched. This CDR3 region has 15 residues. Germline values: CDR1 SNHLY, CDR2 FYNNEI. CDR3 protein: CASSRPGQGAYEQFF. Here the CDR3 DNA reads TGTGCCAGCAGTCGACCGGGACAGGGGGCATATGAGCAGTTCTTC.

This chain joins TRBV6-2 or TRBV6-3 and TRBJ2-6, with 7 nucleotides matching TRBD1. V shed 0 bases, J shed 1 base, and the junction held 3 bases outside the gene matches. Germline V gene sequence: CDR1 MNHEY, CDR2 SVGEGT. CDR3 length equals 17 residues. The CDR3 sequence is CASSYSTGRSGANVLTF. For the CDR3, the DNA is TGTGCCAGCAGTTACTCGACAGGGCGATCTGGGGCCAACGTCCTGACTTTC.

A remark on this clonotype: A much larger clone differs from this one at a single base, so this may be a read error. The J gene is TRBJ2-7, the V gene TRBV10-3, with no clear D. CDR3 length: 19 residues. V shed 5 bases and J shed 0 bases, with 26 bases lying between them. Per germline, CDR1 ENHRY and CDR2 SYGVKD. CDR3 amino acids: CAISFKGIPITTASYEQYF. The CDR3 DNA is TGTGCCATCAGTTTTAAGGGTATTCCGATAACCACAGCCTCCTACGAGCAGTACTTC.

V and J are TRBV6-5 and TRBJ2-2; the D is unclear. Germline assignment: CDR1 MNHEY and CDR2 SVGAGI. Trimming removed 6 bases from V and 8 bases from J, with 10 bases in between. The CDR3 sequence is 12 residues long. The CDR3 sequence is CASSPRMGELFF. In DNA form, the CDR3 reads TGTGCCAGCAGCCCCCGGATGGGGGAGCTGTTTTTT.

The rearrangement joins TRBV20-1 to TRBJ2-3, with 7 bases identical to TRBD2. The V and J ends lost 5 bases and 3 bases, in that order; junction bases with no gene match: 8. Germline CDR1 and CDR2: DFQATT and SNEGSKA (reference sequence). The CDR3 runs 14 residues. This chain's CDR3 is CSALSGLGTDTQYF. The CDR3 DNA reads as TGCAGTGCTCTTAGCGGGCTCGGGACAGATACGCAGTATTTT.

This clonotype turned up a few times. This chain connects TRBV5-1 to TRBJ1-1, with 12 bases aligning to TRBD1. V shed 4 bases and J 1 base; nucleotides not matched to a gene: 2. The CDR3 extends over 15 amino acids. Per the germline V gene, CDR1 is SGHRS and CDR2 is YFSETQ. CDR3 coding DNA: TGCGCCAGCAGCCAGGGACAGGGGGCGAACACTGAAGCTTTCTTT. It translates to CASSQGQGANTEAFF.